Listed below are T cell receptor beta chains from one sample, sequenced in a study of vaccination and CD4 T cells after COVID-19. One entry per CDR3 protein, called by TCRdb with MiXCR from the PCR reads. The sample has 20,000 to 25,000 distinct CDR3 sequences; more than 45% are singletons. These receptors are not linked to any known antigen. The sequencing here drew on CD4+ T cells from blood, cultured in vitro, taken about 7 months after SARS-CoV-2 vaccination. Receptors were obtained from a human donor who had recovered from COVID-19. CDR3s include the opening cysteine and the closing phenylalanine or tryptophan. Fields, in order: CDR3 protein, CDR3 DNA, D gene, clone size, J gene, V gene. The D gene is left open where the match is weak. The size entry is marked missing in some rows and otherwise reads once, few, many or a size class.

CAGLDKRYSYEQYF,TGCGCCGGCTTGGACAAACGTTACTCCTACGAGCAGTACTTC,.,.,TRBJ2-7,TRBV10-1
CASSFLGDSPLHF,TGTGCCAGCAGCTTTCTGGGGGATTCACCCCTCCACTTT,.,.,TRBJ1-6,TRBV7-9
CSARAGSYGEQFF,TGCAGTGCTAGAGCTGGTAGCTATGGTGAGCAGTTCTTC,.,.,TRBJ2-1,TRBV20-1
CASMRREGGTGELFF,TGTGCCAGCATGAGACGGGAGGGTGGCACCGGGGAGCTGTTTTTT,TRBD2,medium-sized,TRBJ2-2,TRBV6-1
CASTPGPRRTGELFF,TGTGCCAGCACCCCGGGACCTAGGCGGACCGGGGAGCTGTTTTTT,.,few,TRBJ2-2,TRBV7-2
CASSEYRQARGETQYF,TGTGCCAGCAGCGAGTACCGACAGGCCAGGGGAGAGACCCAGTACTTC,.,.,TRBJ2-5,TRBV6-1
CASSPWGQGNSPLHF,TGTGCCAGCAGTCCCTGGGGACAGGGGAATTCACCCCTCCACTTT,TRBD1,.,TRBJ1-6,TRBV6-1
CASSIHGDYGYTF,TGTGCCAGTAGTATCCATGGGGACTATGGCTACACCTTC,.,medium-sized,TRBJ1-2,TRBV19
CASSFGIHTEAFF,TGTGCCAGCAGCTTCGGGATACACACTGAAGCTTTCTTT,.,.,TRBJ1-1,TRBV7-9
CASSFSGFGYQETQYF,TGTGCCAGCAGTTTCTCCGGTTTTGGGTACCAAGAGACCCAGTACTTC,.,.,TRBJ2-5,TRBV6-5
CATSRGGLGETQYF,TGTGCCACCAGCAGAGGAGGGCTAGGAGAGACCCAGTACTTC,.,few,TRBJ2-5,TRBV15
CASTSRDRGRGDGYTF,TGTGCCAGCACCTCCCGGGACAGGGGGCGAGGAGATGGCTACACCTTC,TRBD1,few,TRBJ1-2,TRBV6-1
CASSISGIGSPLHF,TGTGCCAGTAGTATCTCGGGGATAGGATCACCCCTCCACTTT,.,.,TRBJ1-6,TRBV19
CASKAGQARNYGYTF,TGTGCCAGTAAGGCCGGGCAGGCCCGTAACTATGGCTACACCTTC,.,.,TRBJ1-2,TRBV19
CASSLDGGRALRQFF,TGTGCCAGCAGCTTAGACGGCGGGAGGGCCTTGAGGCAGTTCTTC,TRBD2,few,TRBJ2-1,TRBV7-8
CASSPGQRGYTF,TGTGCCAGCAGCCCCGGACAGCGGGGCTACACCTTC,.,.,TRBJ1-2,TRBV6-1
CASSYSRGAGEQFF,TGTGCCAGCAGCTACAGCCGAGGGGCGGGCGAGCAGTTCTTC,.,.,TRBJ2-1,TRBV7-3
CASSLGQSSYEQYF,TGTGCCAGCAGCCTGGGACAGAGCTCCTACGAGCAGTACTTC,TRBD1,.,TRBJ2-7,TRBV7-9
CASSSGQGTETQYF,TGCGCCAGCAGCTCGGGACAGGGGACAGAGACCCAGTACTTC,TRBD1,.,TRBJ2-5,TRBV5-1
CAISGGGEGYTF,TGTGCCATCAGTGGAGGGGGGGAAGGCTACACCTTC,.,.,TRBJ1-2,TRBV10-3
CASSYAKANSPLHF,TGTGCCAGCAGTTACGCCAAGGCTAATTCACCCCTCCACTTT,.,few,TRBJ1-6,TRBV6-5
CASSQGTAINYGYTF,TGCGCCAGCAGCCAAGGGACAGCGATTAACTATGGCTACACCTTC,.,.,TRBJ1-2,TRBV4-3